Sequencing of this TCR beta chain was carried out in a study of T cell responses to AZD1222 COVID-19 vaccine. Study outcomes and limitations: At baseline, seropositivity was found in only six or seven AZD1222 recipients.

Of note for this clone: No antigen is known for it.

The ends were cut back, 4 bases at V and 5 bases at J, with 14 bases in the middle. The CDR3 consists of 14 residues. The germline V gene encodes CDR1 ENHRY and CDR2 SYGVKD. Profiling relied on immunoSEQ multiplex PCR, and the TCRdb table lists in-frame clones only, not all of them. The data hold about 140,000 clones, with around nine tenths observed a single time. V is TRBV10-3 and J is TRBJ1-1; no reliable D call. Sequenced here: peripheral blood, sampled on day 0 of AZD1222 vaccination. The TCR originated in an adult in good health. The CDR3 is CAISGRAGLTEAFF. The DNA for the CDR3 is TGTGCCATCAGTGGCCGGGCGGGGTTAACTGAAGCTTTCTTT.